Listed below are T cell receptor beta chains from one sample, sequenced in a study of T cell changes during pregnancy in multiple sclerosis. Assay used: immunoSEQ multiplex PCR; TCRdb lists only in-frame clones, some missing. The top ten hold 0.5% to 0.65% of the sample, which has about 41,000 clones, about nine tenths seen once. The source was CD4+ T cells from peripheral blood mononuclear cells, collected in the first trimester of pregnancy. These receptors were collected from a female donor with multiple sclerosis, enrolled in a pregnancy study. The CDR3 runs from the conserved cysteine through the conserved F or W. A D gene is named only where the DNA matches it firmly. Only some rows state a clone size, as once, few, many or a class for expanded clones.

clone_size j_call v_call d_call cdr3_aa cdr3_nt
few TRBJ2-1 TRBV28 - CASSLFGGVVNEQFF TGTGCCAGCAGTCTCTTCGGGGGAGTGGTCAATGAGCAGTTCTTC
few TRBJ1-1 TRBV10-3 - CAISEVQQNTEAFF TGTGCCATCAGTGAGGTACAGCAGAACACTGAAGCTTTCTTT
- TRBJ1-5 TRBV19 - CASSPVAGAFDQPQHF TGTGCCAGTAGTCCGGTCGCGGGGGCCTTTGATCAGCCCCAGCATTTT
- TRBJ1-2 TRBV27 - CASSQTGANYGYTF TGTGCCAGCAGCCAAACCGGGGCTAACTATGGCTACACCTTC
- TRBJ1-2 TRBV30 TRBD1 CAWATGAYRGYTF TGTGCCTGGGCGACAGGGGCCTATCGCGGCTACACCTTC
- TRBJ2-4 TRBV2 - CASGQTLAKNIQYF TGTGCCAGTGGACAGACCCTAGCCAAAAACATTCAGTACTTC
- TRBJ1-2 TRBV29-1 TRBD1 CSVVQQGALGYTF TGCAGCGTTGTACAACAGGGGGCCCTTGGCTACACCTTC
- TRBJ2-7 TRBV29-1 - CSYRVGYEQYF TGCAGTTACAGGGTCGGCTACGAGCAGTACTTC
- TRBJ1-2 TRBV7-9 - CASSESRNYGYTF TGTGCCAGCAGCGAGTCTAGGAACTATGGCTACACCTTC
- TRBJ2-6 TRBV28 - CASKGPGANVLTF TGTGCCAGCAAGGGGCCCGGGGCCAACGTCCTGACTTTC
once TRBJ2-7 TRBV28 TRBD2 CASLLAGGRGYEQYF TGTGCCAGCCTTTTAGCGGGAGGCAGGGGGTACGAGCAGTACTTC
- TRBJ1-5 TRBV2 TRBD1 CASSKDRVSGQPQHF TGTGCCAGCAGCAAAGACAGGGTATCGGGCCAGCCCCAGCATTTT
- TRBJ1-5 TRBV6-1 - CASSEGGGGGPQHF TGTGCCAGCAGTGAAGGGGGCGGCGGTGGGCCCCAGCATTTT
- TRBJ1-6 TRBV7-2 - CASSAAGGGSPLHF TGTGCCAGCAGCGCCGCGGGAGGGGGTTCACCCCTCCACTTT
- TRBJ2-1 TRBV15 - CATSRDSAGTSSYNEQFF TGTGCCACCAGCAGAGATTCGGCGGGGACCAGCTCCTACAATGAGCAGTTCTTC
- TRBJ1-5 TRBV18 - CASSPRTVSNQPQHF TGTGCCAGCTCACCAAGGACAGTTAGCAATCAGCCCCAGCATTTT
- TRBJ1-4 TRBV19 TRBD1 CASSIRTGSATNEKLFF TGTGCCAGTAGTATCCGGACAGGGTCGGCAACTAATGAAAAACTGTTTTTT
- TRBJ2-5 TRBV5-5 - CASSPSWGDIQETQYF TGTGCCAGCAGCCCCAGCTGGGGGGATATTCAAGAGACCCAGTACTTC
- TRBJ2-5 TRBV7-9 TRBD1 CASSLWTGGVKQETQYF TGTGCCAGCAGCTTATGGACAGGGGGCGTGAAGCAAGAGACCCAGTACTTC
- TRBJ2-5 TRBV4-3 TRBD1 CASSQMQGAGGETQYF TGCGCCAGCAGCCAGATGCAGGGGGCAGGAGGAGAGACCCAGTACTTC
once TRBJ2-2 TRBV5-1 - CASSRQGWAGELFF TGCGCCAGCAGCCGCCAGGGCTGGGCCGGGGAGCTGTTTTTT
- TRBJ2-5 TRBV19 TRBD1 CASSRDRGETQYF TGTGCCAGTAGTAGGGACAGGGGGGAGACCCAGTACTTC
- TRBJ1-1 TRBV19 TRBD1 CASRRQGAPATEAFF TGTGCCAGTAGGCGACAGGGGGCGCCGGCCACTGAAGCTTTCTTT
once TRBJ2-1 TRBV14 TRBD1 CASSQDVGQVYNEQFF TGTGCCAGCAGCCAAGATGTTGGACAGGTATACAATGAGCAGTTCTTC
- TRBJ2-7 TRBV28 TRBD2 CASSFRTSSGEQYF TGTGCCAGCAGTTTTCGGACTAGCTCGGGTGAGCAGTACTTC